Below are 32 T cell receptor beta chains sequenced from a single sample in a study of blood T cell repertoires in COVID-19. The repertoire was sequenced with immunoSEQ multiplex PCR; TCRdb's copy has only in-frame clones and lacks some. The profile shows about 210,000 clones, roughly 75% of them singletons. The sequencing sample was made of peripheral blood. These receptors all stem from a woman between 70 and 85 years old with acute or convalescent COVID-19.

The chain has TRBV4-2 and TRBJ1-5; D is undetermined. The V end lost 1 base, the J end lost 0 bases, and 13 bases lay between the germline ends. The germline gives CDR1 LGHNA, CDR2 YNFKEQ. The CDR3 totals 17 residues. CDR3 sequence (DNA): TGTGCCAGCAGCCAAGTTTGGGCAGCGGATAGCAATCAGCCCCAGCATTTT. It translates to CASSQVWAADSNQPQHF.

The chain combines TRBV23-1 with TRBJ2-3, with a possible D match to TRBD1 (5 bases). TRBV23-1 is an open reading frame, and its role is uncertain. This CDR3 has 13 amino acids. V lost 7 bases and J 1 base, leaving 9 bases between the germline ends. The CDR3 loop reads CASTRVGTDTQYF. In DNA, the CDR3 is TGCGCCAGCACCAGGGTCGGCACAGATACGCAGTATTTT.

This chain connects TRBV19 to TRBJ1-6; no clear D gene. The CDR3 length is 19 residues. Trimming removed 1 base from V and 0 bases from J, with 16 bases in between. Germline assignment: CDR1 LNHDA and CDR2 SQIVND (reference sequence). Here the CDR3 reads CASSIVAVKPSSYNSPLHF. The CDR3 DNA is TGTGCCAGTAGTATAGTTGCAGTCAAACCAAGCTCCTATAATTCACCCCTCCACTTT.

This clone was observed once. V usage is TRBV7-3 and J usage is TRBJ2-2, with TRBD1 matching over 8 bases. CDR1 and CDR2 (germline): SGHTA, FQGTGA. V lost 6 bases to trimming and J lost 1 base; unmatched junction nucleotides: 4. CDR3 size: 15 residues. Here the CDR3 DNA reads TGTGCCAGCAGATCCGGACAGGGGAACACCGGGGAGCTGTTTTTT. Residues: CASRSGQGNTGELFF.

The rearrangement joins TRBV2 to TRBJ2-2; TRBD1 might be the D (6 bases). Germline V gives CDR1 SNHLY, CDR2 FYNNEI. This CDR3 has 14 amino acids. Trimming cost V 7 bases and J 5 bases, with 14 bases left between them. The CDR3 loop reads CASTGTQPTGELFF. The CDR3 bases are TGTGCCAGCACGGGGACACAACCAACCGGGGAGCTGTTTTTT.

This chain uses TRBV7-9 with TRBJ2-1, with 9 bases lining up with TRBD2. J gave up 6 bases and V 3 bases, and 3 bases lay outside the gene matches. The CDR3 is made up of 14 amino acids. The germline V gene has CDR1 SEHNR and CDR2 FQNEAQ (reference sequence). Here the CDR3 DNA reads TGTGCCAGCAGCTTTCTAGCGGGATCCAATGAGCAGTTCTTC. Its translation: CASSFLAGSNEQFF.

This clone was counted many times. The rearrangement links TRBV6-5 to TRBJ2-5, with D tentatively TRBD1 (5 bases). Germline-derived CDR1 and CDR2 are MNHEY and SVGAGI. Deletions cut 6 bases from V and 2 bases from J, with 13 bases between. This CDR3 comprises 14 residues. Here the CDR3 DNA reads TGTGCCAGCAGCCGCCCCTGGACACAAGAGACCCAGTACTTC. It translates to CASSRPWTQETQYF.

V and J are TRBV18 and TRBJ1-3, with 7 bases lining up with TRBD1. Trimming removed 4 bases from V and 2 bases from J; junction bases left unmatched: 5. The CDR3 loop spans 15 amino acids. Per the germline V gene, CDR1 is KGHSH and CDR2 is LQKENI. DNA of the CDR3: TGTGCCAGCTCACAAGGGGACAGTCCTGGAAACACCATATATTTT. This gives the protein CASSQGDSPGNTIYF.

This clone was detected many times. The chain carries TRBV9 and TRBJ2-2; D is uncertain. Trimming removed 0 bases at V and 4 bases at J, with 7 bases between. The CDR3 is 14 residues long. From germline, CDR1 is SGDLS and CDR2 YYNGEE. The CDR3 is CASSVDAFTGELFF. CDR3 DNA sequence: TGTGCCAGCAGCGTAGACGCGTTCACCGGGGAGCTGTTTTTT.

The gene calls are TRBV30 and TRBJ2-5; 7 bases are a match to TRBD1. Trimming took 2 bases from V and 1 from J; bases not matched to a gene: 10. Per the germline V gene, CDR1 is GTSNPN and CDR2 is SVGIG (reference sequence). This CDR3 spans 16 amino acids. CDR3 region: CAWSRGSGGIQETQYF. The CDR3 DNA follows: TGTGCCTGGAGTAGGGGGTCAGGGGGTATCCAAGAGACCCAGTACTTC.

The chain links TRBV4-3 to TRBJ2-5; TRBD2 matches at 10 bases. The CDR3 spans 17 residues. Germline CDR1 LGHNA, CDR2 YSLEER. After removal of 2 bases from V and 4 bases from J, the junction contained 10 bases not matched to a gene. The CDR3 loop is CASSQKPSGGGVETQYF. The CDR3 DNA reads TGCGCCAGCAGCCAAAAACCTAGCGGGGGTGGGGTAGAGACCCAGTACTTC.

The gene calls are TRBV28 and TRBJ2-1; tentatively, D is TRBD1 (6 bases). CDR1 is MDHEN and CDR2 is SYDVKM in the germline V gene. The CDR3 loop spans 13 amino acids. V dropped 4 bases and J dropped 8 bases, with 12 bases sitting between them. In DNA form, the CDR3 reads TGTGCCAGCAGTTCCACAGGGCGCGATGAGCAGTTCTTC. It specifies CASSSTGRDEQFF.

The CDR3 nucleotides read TGTGCCAGCAGCTTAGAGATGCGGCAGCCCCAGCATTTT. This sequence encodes CASSLEMRQPQHF. The chain couples TRBV7-6 to TRBJ1-5; the D is unclear. Trimming stripped 1 base from V and 7 bases from J, with 8 bases between. The CDR3 loop spans 13 amino acids. Germline CDR1 and CDR2: SGHVS and FNYEAQ.

This chain joins TRBV7-2 and TRBJ2-7, with 8 positions matching TRBD1. The V segment lost 5 bases and the J segment 6 bases; nucleotides outside the gene matches: 9. The CDR3 is 14 amino acids. CDR1 is SGHTA and CDR2 is FQGNSA in the germline V gene. CDR3 DNA: TGTGCCAGCAGCGCAACAGGGGGATTGGGCGAGCAGTACTTC. Its protein is CASSATGGLGEQYF.

The chain has TRBV6-6 and TRBJ2-2; 11 bases agree with TRBD2. This CDR3 has 15 amino acids. The V segment lost 2 bases and the J segment 7 bases; nucleotides outside the gene matches: 3. Germline V gene sequence: CDR1 MNHNY, CDR2 SVGAGI (reference sequence). CDR3 in DNA: TGTGCCAGCAGTTACGGGACTAGCGGCGGCGGGGAGCTGTTTTTT. This sequence encodes CASSYGTSGGGELFF.

The rearrangement links TRBV9 to TRBJ2-3; D perhaps matches TRBD2 (6 bases). The CDR3 consists of 15 residues. V was cut by 1 base and J by 6 bases, with 15 bases left in between. Germline V lookup: CDR1 SGDLS, CDR2 YYNGEE. CDR3 region: CASSVSLALGDTQYF. CDR3 sequence (DNA): TGTGCCAGCAGCGTAAGTCTAGCGCTGGGGGATACGCAGTATTTT.

The V gene is TRBV5-6, the J gene TRBJ2-5, with D possibly being TRBD2 (6 bases). CDR3 length: 14 residues. The V gene lost 4 bases and the J gene lost 3 bases, with 13 bases spanning the gap. In germline, CDR1 is SGHDT, CDR2 YYEEEE. CDR3 protein: CASSGPGLEETQYF. As DNA, the CDR3 is TGTGCCAGCAGCGGACCGGGACTTGAAGAGACCCAGTACTTC.

The gene calls are TRBV18 and TRBJ2-5; D gene ambiguous. Per the germline V gene, CDR1 is KGHSH and CDR2 is LQKENI. The CDR3 covers 16 residues. With 3 bases removed from V and 2 bases from J, the gap between germline ends came to 16 bases. CDR3 coding DNA: TGTGCCAGCTCACCCGATCCAGTCAGGATACAAGAGACCCAGTACTTC. Protein sequence: CASSPDPVRIQETQYF.

The rearrangement links TRBV5-5 to TRBJ2-2, with D tentatively TRBD2 (6 bases). The V end lost 2 bases, the J end lost 1 base, and 12 bases lay between the germline ends. This CDR3 has 16 amino acids. Germline values: CDR1 SGHKS, CDR2 YYEKEE (reference sequence). CDR3 residues: CASSFRAGKNTGELFF. As DNA, the CDR3 is TGTGCCAGCAGCTTCCGGGCGGGGAAGAACACCGGGGAGCTGTTTTTT.

The chain links TRBV27 to TRBJ2-7; TRBD2 matches 8 bases. After removal of 10 bases from V and 5 bases from J, the junction contained 13 bases not matched to a gene. CDR1 and CDR2 (germline): MNHEY, SMNVEV (reference sequence). The CDR3 is made up of 14 amino acids. The CDR3 loop reads CAIKRRGGLDEQYF. CDR3 nucleotide sequence: TGTGCCATCAAACGACGGGGGGGCTTAGACGAGCAGTACTTC.

V gene TRBV18 combines with J gene TRBJ2-3, with unresolved D. V was clipped by 6 bases and J by 3 bases, with 7 bases between them. The germline V gene encodes CDR1 KGHSH and CDR2 LQKENI. CDR3 length equals 12 residues. The CDR3 loop is CASSVRTDTQYF. CDR3 DNA: TGTGCCAGCTCGGTGCGGACAGATACGCAGTATTTT.

The chain links TRBV3-1 (or the pseudogene TRBV3-2) to TRBJ2-3; a possible D gene is TRBD1 (6 bases). Trimming removed 4 bases from V and 1 base from J, with 12 bases in between. This CDR3 contains 15 residues. Germline loops: CDR1 LGHDT, CDR2 YNNKEL (reference sequence). In DNA form, the CDR3 reads TGTGCCAGCAGCCGGAACAGGGCCCGCACAGATACGCAGTATTTT. This encodes CASSRNRARTDTQYF.

In DNA form, the CDR3 reads TGTGCCAGCAGCTTAGGCCTCAGGGGGAACACTGAAGCTTTCTTT. As protein: CASSLGLRGNTEAFF. This rearrangement joins TRBV13 to TRBJ1-1, with D possibly being TRBD1 (6 bases). This CDR3 is built from 15 residues. Germline V lookup: CDR1 PRHDT, CDR2 FYEKMQ (reference sequence). V was cut by 0 bases and J by 1 base, with 9 bases left in between.

V usage is TRBV6-5 and J usage is TRBJ2-5; D might be TRBD1 (5 bases). CDR3 length equals 13 residues. Germline loops: CDR1 MNHEY, CDR2 SVGAGI. Trimming shortened V by 4 bases and J by 7 bases, and 13 bases separated the two germline ends. The CDR3 sequence: CASSLTEYGTQYF. The CDR3 DNA reads as TGTGCCAGCAGTTTGACAGAGTACGGGACCCAGTACTTC.

V gene TRBV25-1 combines with J gene TRBJ1-3, with D uncertain. The CDR3 spans 15 residues. With 1 base removed from V and 3 bases from J, the gap between germline ends came to 10 bases. The germline CDR1 and CDR2 sequences are MGHDK and SYGVNS. The CDR3 bases are TGTGCCAGCAGTGAATCAAACAAGTTTGGAAACACCATATATTTT. Amino acid sequence: CASSESNKFGNTIYF. Looking up the rest from reference TRBV25-1 and TRBJ1-3 gives the full variable domain: EADIYQTPRYLVIGTGKKITLECSQTMGHDKMYWYQQDPGMELHLIHYSYGVNSTEKGDLSSESTVSRIRTEHFPLTLESARPSHTSQYLCASSESNKFGNTIYFGEGSWLTVV.

This rearrangement joins TRBV9 to TRBJ2-1; tentative D call: TRBD2 (5 bases). CDR1 and CDR2 from the germline V gene are SGDLS and YYNGEE. This CDR3 is 18 amino acids long. V was clipped by 2 bases and J by 4 bases, with 22 bases between them. The CDR3 is CASSVTNLGVARYNEQFF. CDR3 coding DNA: TGTGCCAGCAGCGTCACCAACCTTGGGGTAGCGAGATACAATGAGCAGTTCTTC.

This clone ranks as medium-sized. The rearrangement uses TRBV19 and TRBJ1-1, with 8 bases that match TRBD1. The V gene's germline CDR1 is LNHDA and CDR2 SQIVND (reference sequence). The CDR3 spans 13 residues. The J segment lost 6 bases and the V segment lost 4 bases, leaving 4 bases of the junction unmatched. For the CDR3, the DNA is TGTGCCAGTAGTAGCAGGGGGCTCGCTGAAGCTTTCTTT. Residues: CASSSRGLAEAFF. The variable domain in full, completed from reference TRBV19 and TRBJ1-1, reads DGGITQSPKYLFRKEGQNVTLSCEQNLNHDAMYWYRQDPGQGLRLIYYSQIVNDFQKGDIAEGYSVSREKKESFPLTVTSAQKNPTAFYLCASSSRGLAEAFFGQGTRLTVV.

The chain carries TRBV5-8 and TRBJ2-3; 10 nucleotides match TRBD2. Germline V gives CDR1 SGHTS, CDR2 YDEGEE. With V trimmed by 0 bases and J by 4 bases, 5 bases remained unmatched. The CDR3 is made up of 16 amino acids. This chain's CDR3 is CASSLASGGGADTQYF. CDR3 nucleotides: TGTGCCAGCAGCTTGGCTAGCGGGGGTGGGGCAGATACGCAGTATTTT.

CDR3: CASSLLADRGNQPQHF. CDR3 coding DNA: TGTGCCAGCAGCTTATTGGCCGACAGGGGTAATCAGCCCCAGCATTTT. V and J are TRBV7-8 and TRBJ1-5, with 8 bases matching TRBD1. The CDR3 is made up of 16 amino acids. After removal of 2 bases from V and 4 bases from J, the junction contained 7 bases not matched to a gene. Looked up from germline, CDR1 is SGHVS and CDR2 is FQNEAQ.

The chain uses TRBV11-1 and TRBJ2-5; TRBD1 matches at 7 bases. This CDR3 has 13 residues. V was clipped by 5 bases and J by 3 bases; unmatched bases: 3. Germline CDR1 SGHAT, CDR2 FQDESV (reference sequence). The CDR3 coding sequence is TGTGCCAGCAGCCCCCAGGGGGAAGAGACCCAGTACTTC. This translates into CASSPQGEETQYF.

This chain uses TRBV10-3 with TRBJ2-3; TRBD2 is a possible D gene (6 bases). This CDR3 comprises 16 residues. Germline V CDR1 and CDR2: ENHRY, SYGVKD. The V gene lost 4 bases and the J gene lost 2 bases, with 16 bases spanning the gap. CDR3 sequence reads: CAISGGGRDSTDTQYF. CDR3 DNA sequence: TGTGCCATCAGTGGTGGAGGGCGGGACTCCACAGATACGCAGTATTTT.

V gene TRBV25-1 combines with J gene TRBJ2-3; D is ambiguous. The ends were cut back, 7 bases at V and 6 bases at J, with 8 bases in the middle. Looked up from germline, CDR1 is MGHDK and CDR2 is SYGVNS. The CDR3 runs 11 residues. CDR3 amino acids: CASTGADTQYF. CDR3 in DNA: TGTGCCAGCACCGGAGCGGATACGCAGTATTTT.